The 21 T cell receptor beta chains below all came from one sample that was sequenced in a study of T cell responses to AZD1222 COVID-19 vaccine. Sequenced by immunoSEQ multiplex PCR; TCRdb stores in-frame clones only, minus some. The sample has around 150,000 clones; about nine tenths are singletons. The material sequenced was peripheral blood, taken 28 days after the second AZD1222 dose. The receptors derive from an adult who received the AZD1222 COVID-19 vaccine.

The chain is built from TRBV6-1 and TRBJ1-2; D remains ambiguous. Germline values: CDR1 MNHNS, CDR2 SASEGT. V shed 2 bases and J shed 8 bases, with 12 bases lying between them. This CDR3 is 13 amino acids long. Written as DNA, the CDR3 is TGTGCCAGCAGTGAATTGGTGGTACGCGGCTACACCTTC. Its protein is CASSELVVRGYTF.

In this sample, this clone turned up once. Here the CDR3 reads CASSQGPPDRAGYGYTF. The CDR3 DNA sequence: TGTGCCAGCAGCCAAGGTCCCCCCGACAGGGCAGGGTATGGCTACACCTTC. The chain uses TRBV4-2 and TRBJ1-2; TRBD1 matches 7 bases. The CDR3 consists of 17 residues. In germline, CDR1 is LGHNA, CDR2 YNFKEQ. V shed 1 base and J 5 bases; nucleotides not matched to a gene: 13.

V usage is TRBV29-1 and J usage is TRBJ1-1; D call uncertain. The length of the CDR3 is 13 residues. Trimming took 6 bases from V and 5 from J, leaving 16 bases between them. Germline loops: CDR1 SQVTM, CDR2 ANQGSEA. CDR3 region: CSVVQSLRTEAFF. The CDR3 bases are TGCAGCGTCGTTCAAAGTCTGAGAACTGAAGCTTTCTTT. The variable domain in full, completed from reference TRBV29-1 and TRBJ1-1, reads SAVISQKPSRDICQRGTSLTIQCQVDSQVTMMFWYRQQPGQSLTLIATANQGSEATYESGFVIDKFPISRPNLTFSTLTVSNMSPEDSSIYLCSVVQSLRTEAFFGQGTRLTVV.

V gene TRBV12-5 combines with J gene TRBJ1-1, with D possibly TRBD1 on 5 matching bases. V shed 0 bases and J shed 5 bases, with 13 bases lying between them. Germline V gene sequence: CDR1 LGHNT, CDR2 FRNRAP. There are 15 residues in the CDR3. The CDR3 loop reads CASGLVPGGETEAFF. CDR3 in DNA: TGTGCTAGTGGTTTGGTACCTGGGGGAGAAACTGAAGCTTTCTTT.

Only one count was recorded for this clone. The rearrangement uses TRBV9 and TRBJ2-3, with 10 bases that match TRBD2. Germline assignment: CDR1 SGDLS and CDR2 YYNGEE. This CDR3 has 16 amino acids. Unmatched junction bases numbered 7, after V lost 4 bases and J lost 2 bases. The CDR3 region has the DNA TGTGCCAGCAGCCTCGGGACTAGCGAGGTCACAGATACGCAGTATTTT. Translation gives CASSLGTSEVTDTQYF.

The rearrangement links TRBV6-5 to TRBJ1-3; 7 nucleotides align to TRBD1. V was pared by 5 bases and J by 4 bases, with 8 bases of the junction left unmatched. Germline assignment: CDR1 MNHEY and CDR2 SVGAGI. The CDR3 length is 15 residues. The CDR3 sequence is CASSPGTVGGNTIYF. CDR3 nucleotide sequence: TGTGCCAGCAGTCCCGGGACAGTAGGGGGAAACACCATATATTTT.

The chain employs TRBV9 and TRBJ2-1; D assignment may be TRBD1 or TRBD2 (5 bases each). This CDR3 has 16 residues. Germline CDR1 and CDR2: SGDLS and YYNGEE. V gave up 0 bases and J gave up 14 bases, with 24 bases separating them. The CDR3 loop reads CASSVAPSGTQERKFF. The CDR3 region has the DNA TGTGCCAGCAGCGTAGCCCCCTCCGGGACCCAGGAAAGGAAGTTCTTC.

The J gene is TRBJ1-1, the V gene TRBV30; D unresolved. The CDR3 sequence is 11 residues long. Germline V gives CDR1 GTSNPN, CDR2 SVGIG (reference sequence). Trimming pared 3 bases from V and 11 bases from J, leaving 13 bases between. As DNA, the CDR3 is TGTGCCTGGAGCGGAGCGGCTTTGGCTTTCTTT. Translated, it gives CAWSGAALAFF.

The chain uses TRBV11-2 and TRBJ1-3, with D tentatively TRBD1 (5 bases). Germline V lookup: CDR1 SGHAT, CDR2 FQNNGV. The length of the CDR3 is 15 residues. V was pared by 5 bases and J by 0 bases, with 11 bases between. The DNA for the CDR3 is TGTGCCAGCAGCCCCATAACAGGCTCTGGAAACACCATATATTTT. It translates to CASSPITGSGNTIYF.

The chain has TRBV5-6 and TRBJ2-3; 8 bases map to TRBD2. V dropped 3 bases and J dropped 0; count of bases not matched to a gene: 9. This CDR3 region has 17 residues. The germline V gene has CDR1 SGHDT and CDR2 YYEEEE. As DNA, the CDR3 is TGTGCCAGCAGCTCGACCTTAGCGGGGTACAGCACAGATACGCAGTATTTT. It encodes CASSSTLAGYSTDTQYF. The full variable domain, rest sourced from reference TRBV5-6 and TRBJ2-3, is DAGVTQSPTHLIKTRGQQVTLRCSPKSGHDTVSWYQQALGQGPQFIFQYYEEEERQRGNFPDRFSGHQFPNYSSELNVNALLLGDSALYLCASSSTLAGYSTDTQYFGPGTRLTVL.

The chain couples TRBV30 to TRBJ1-2; tentatively, D is TRBD1 (6 bases). The CDR3 sequence is 14 residues long. The ends were cut back, 5 bases at V and 4 bases at J, with 17 bases in the middle. CDR1 and CDR2 (germline): GTSNPN, SVGIG (reference sequence). The CDR3 region is CAWGRGRGVYGYTF. The CDR3 DNA sequence: TGTGCCTGGGGTAGGGGCAGGGGCGTCTATGGCTACACCTTC.

This chain links TRBV25-1 with TRBJ1-2; D remains ambiguous. Germline CDR1 reads MGHDK; CDR2 reads SYGVNS. The CDR3 runs to 12 residues. Trimming stripped 1 base from V and 4 bases from J, with 4 bases between. The CDR3 protein is CASSELPYGYTF. For the CDR3, the DNA is TGTGCCAGCAGTGAATTGCCCTATGGCTACACCTTC.

The rearrangement links TRBV6-5 to TRBJ1-4; D is uncertain. Trimming cost V 0 bases and J 8 bases, with 13 bases left between them. The CDR3 totals 15 residues. Germline-derived CDR1 and CDR2 are MNHEY and SVGAGI. CDR3 DNA sequence: TGTGCCAGCAGTTACTCTTCGAATCCAAGGGAAAAACTGTTTTTT. Amino acids: CASSYSSNPREKLFF.

The J gene is TRBJ2-2, the V gene TRBV7-2, with unresolved D. The CDR3 contains 14 residues. Trimming left V 4 bases short and J 6 bases short, with 12 bases between. Germline CDR1 reads SGHTA; CDR2 reads FQGNSA. The CDR3 spells CASSSSRFSGELFF. The CDR3 nucleotides read TGTGCCAGCAGCTCCAGTCGCTTTTCCGGGGAGCTGTTTTTT.

V is TRBV19 and J is TRBJ1-1, with unresolved D. In germline, CDR1 is LNHDA, CDR2 SQIVND (reference sequence). Trimming removed 7 bases at V and 0 bases at J, with 12 bases between. The CDR3 consists of 14 residues. This CDR3 reads CASKVGSMNTEAFF. For the CDR3, the DNA is TGTGCCAGTAAGGTCGGGAGCATGAACACTGAAGCTTTCTTT.

V and J are TRBV30 and TRBJ2-6; D perhaps matches TRBD1 (6 bases). Trimming took off 8 bases at V and 0 bases at J, with 17 bases between the two ends. The CDR3 length is 16 residues. Germline V CDR1 and CDR2: GTSNPN, SVGIG (reference sequence). The CDR3 DNA reads TGTGCCATGGACACAGGGACCTACTCTGGGGCCAACGTCCTGACTTTC. As protein: CAMDTGTYSGANVLTF. The full variable domain, in which reference TRBV30 and TRBJ2-6 provide the parts outside the CDR3, is SQTIHQWPATLVQPVGSPLSLECTVEGTSNPNLYWYRQAAGRGLQLLFYSVGIGQISSEVPQNLSASRPQDRQFILSSKKLLLSDSGFYLCAMDTGTYSGANVLTFGAGSRLTVL.

This sequence joins TRBV12-3 or TRBV12-4 and TRBJ2-3; 8 bases map to TRBD1. The CDR3 runs to 13 residues. Germline trimming cut 6 bases from V and 4 bases from J; bases unmatched to any gene: 3. This CDR3 reads CASRQGQADTQYF. The CDR3 DNA reads as TGTGCCAGCAGACAGGGACAGGCAGATACGCAGTATTTT.

The V call is TRBV28, the J call TRBJ1-6; 7 bases align to TRBD1. Unmatched junction bases numbered 8, after V lost 10 bases and J lost 8 bases. From germline, CDR1 is MDHEN and CDR2 SYDVKM. There are 13 residues in the CDR3. The CDR3 loop is CATWDRNYSPLHF. The CDR3, as DNA: TGTGCCACCTGGGACAGAAACTATTCACCCCTCCACTTT.

V usage is TRBV6-4 and J usage is TRBJ2-7, with 11 bases fitting TRBD1. There are 15 residues in the CDR3. Germline V gene lookup returns CDR1 MRHNA and CDR2 SNTAGT. Losses at the gene ends were 6 bases for V and 2 bases for J; bases not matched to a gene: 6. DNA for the CDR3: TGTGCCAGCAGGGCCGAGGGACAGGGGGCCTACGAGCAGTACTTC. Amino acids: CASRAEGQGAYEQYF.

The table lists this clone with a count of one. The V call is TRBV5-1, the J call TRBJ2-1; D is undetermined. There are 14 residues in the CDR3. Trimming stripped 4 bases from V and 5 bases from J, with 13 bases between. Germline V CDR1 and CDR2: SGHRS, YFSETQ. In nucleotides, the CDR3 is TGCGCCAGCAGCCCGATTACCACAGACAATGAGCAGTTCTTC. It codes for CASSPITTDNEQFF.

The V call is TRBV24-1, the J call TRBJ2-7; tentatively, D is TRBD1 or TRBD2 (5 bases each). Germline V gene sequence: CDR1 KGHDR, CDR2 SFDVKD. The V end lost 4 bases, the J end lost 1 base, and 13 bases lay between the germline ends. CDR3 length equals 15 residues. CDR3 protein: CATSDAGTSSYEQYF. In nucleotides, the CDR3 is TGTGCCACCAGTGACGCAGGGACGTCGTCCTACGAGCAGTACTTC.